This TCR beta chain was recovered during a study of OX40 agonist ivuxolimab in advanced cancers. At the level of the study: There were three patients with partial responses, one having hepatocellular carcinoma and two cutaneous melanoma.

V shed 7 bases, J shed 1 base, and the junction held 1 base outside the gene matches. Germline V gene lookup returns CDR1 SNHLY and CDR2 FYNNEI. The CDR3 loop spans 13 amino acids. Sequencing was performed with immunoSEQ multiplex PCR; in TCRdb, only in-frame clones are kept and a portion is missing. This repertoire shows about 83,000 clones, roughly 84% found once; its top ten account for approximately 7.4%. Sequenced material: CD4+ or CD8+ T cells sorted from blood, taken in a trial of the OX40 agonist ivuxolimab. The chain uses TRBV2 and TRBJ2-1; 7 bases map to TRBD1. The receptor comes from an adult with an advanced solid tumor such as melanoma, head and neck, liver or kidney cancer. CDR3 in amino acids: CASKGQSYNEQFF. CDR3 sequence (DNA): TGTGCCAGCAAGGGACAGTCCTACAATGAGCAGTTCTTC.